This TCR beta chain was profiled in a study of neoadjuvant anti-PD-1 for oral cavity cancer. General study results and limits: Larger post-treatment preexisting tumor clones tracked with greater tumor shrinkage. With three patients per group, TCR findings need larger cohorts. Pretreatment Treg/Th17 ratio correlated inversely with post-treatment tumor clonality.

Two replicates per tumor sample, mostly from around 4.9 ug of genomic DNA. Using immunoSEQ multiplex PCR, the repertoire was profiled, and TCRdb retains in-frame clones only, with some absent. The repertoire holds 4,500 to 5,000 clones, with roughly 64% as singletons. This clone is deemed large (0.1 to 1%). What it binds is not known. The J segment lost 1 base and the V segment lost 5 bases, leaving 4 bases of the junction unmatched. The CDR3 spans 14 residues. CDR1 is SGDLS, CDR2 YYNGEE, per germline. The chain uses TRBV9 and TRBJ2-7, with 9 bases that match TRBD1. This receptor was identified in a person between 35 and 79 years old with oral cavity squamous cell carcinoma. Sequenced here: tumor tissue, sampled before nivolumab (anti-PD-1) treatment. CDR3 in DNA: TGTGCCAGCAGTACAGGGGGCGCATCCTACGAGCAGTACTTC. Residues: CASSTGGASYEQYF.